This T cell receptor (beta chain) was sequenced during a study of cytomegalovirus exposure and HLA in healthy donors. Overall study results and limits: Near-uniform donor sequencing depth was presumed by presence/absence analyses.

About this clone: Its antigen is currently unknown. One junction end does not reproduce the germline sequence, and a read error may be involved.

PCR primers comprised 60 Vbeta and 13 Jbeta primers. Libraries were prepared by immunoSEQ multiplex PCR; TCRdb keeps only in-frame clonotypes and omits some of them. The table has approximately 210,000 clones, around nine tenths seen once. The TCR originated in a woman under 30 in good health and CMV-seronegative. The sequenced sample was PBMCs.

CDR3 bases: TGTTCCAGCAACGGGAGTGAGTTGACAGATACGCAGTATTTT. This translates into CSSNGSELTDTQYF. The chain joins TRBV7-9 to TRBJ2-3, with D perhaps TRBD2 (6 bases). The CDR3 spans 14 residues. Germline V gene lookup returns CDR1 SEHNR and CDR2 FQNEAQ (reference sequence).